A single sample gave rise to the 23 T cell receptor beta chains below, sequenced in a study of blood T cell repertoires in COVID-19 (dated by TCRdb to 2020 to 2021). Libraries were built with the immunoSEQ multiplex PCR assay. TCRdb provides this immuneACCESS table in a form limited to in-frame rearrangements. Some clones are lacking; in checked studies, under half of them reflect an unresolved V gene, and why the rest are absent is not known. The sample table holds fewer than 120,000 clones, of which about 88% were seen once. Of the sample, less than 3.5% is held by the ten largest clones. Sample: peripheral blood. These receptors were obtained from a woman aged 45-65 years with acute or convalescent COVID-19.

J is TRBJ2-7 and V is TRBV2; D possibly corresponds to TRBD1 (6 bases). Looked up from germline, CDR1 is SNHLY and CDR2 is FYNNEI. The CDR3 covers 12 residues. The germline V and J ends were trimmed by 8 bases and 4 bases, with 12 bases remaining between them. CDR3 amino acids: CASGGEKYEQYF. CDR3 DNA: TGTGCCAGCGGGGGCGAGAAGTACGAGCAGTACTTC.

This clone was found a few times. This chain connects TRBV30 to TRBJ1-1; TRBD1 matches 7 bases. Trimming cost V 4 bases and J 4 bases; bases outside gene matches: 3. There are 12 residues in the CDR3. Germline V gene data show CDR1 as GTSNPN and CDR2 as SVGIG (reference sequence). CDR3 nucleotide sequence: TGTGCCTGGACACAGGGGTCCACTGAAGCTTTCTTT. This gives the protein CAWTQGSTEAFF.

This chain joins TRBV2 and TRBJ2-7; 12 bases align to TRBD2. CDR3 length: 21 amino acids. Germline values: CDR1 SNHLY, CDR2 FYNNEI. V lost 3 bases and J lost 4; bases outside the gene matches: 22. CDR3 sequence (DNA): TGTGCCAGCAGTGAGATGCTAGCGGGAGGGACCCCAGGGGGCCGGAAATACGAGCAGTACTTC. It codes for CASSEMLAGGTPGGRKYEQYF.

The chain uses TRBV6-4 and TRBJ2-2, with 11 bases matching TRBD2. Per germline, CDR1 MRHNA and CDR2 SNTAGT. J gave up 4 bases and V 4 bases, and 5 bases lay outside the gene matches. This CDR3 is 16 amino acids long. This CDR3 is CASSVGLAERTGELFF. The CDR3 coding sequence is TGTGCCAGCAGTGTGGGACTAGCGGAGCGCACCGGGGAGCTGTTTTTT.

The CDR3 sequence: CASRSGKVDTQYF. The CDR3 nucleotides read TGTGCCAGCAGGTCGGGGAAGGTAGATACGCAGTATTTT. The rearrangement joins TRBV7-9 to TRBJ2-3, with a possible D match to TRBD2 (5 bases). Germline lookup yields CDR1 SEHNR and CDR2 FQNEAQ (reference sequence). The V end was cut by 6 bases, the J end by 5 bases, with 12 bases between. CDR3 length: 13 residues.

The chain recombines TRBV10-3 with TRBJ2-1, with D perhaps TRBD1 (5 bases). The CDR3 loop spans 16 amino acids. Germline V gene sequence: CDR1 ENHRY, CDR2 SYGVKD. V was cut by 0 bases and J by 0 bases, with 9 bases left in between. CDR3 loop: CAISESGVVSYNEQFF. The CDR3 DNA reads as TGTGCCATCAGTGAGTCAGGGGTCGTCTCCTACAATGAGCAGTTCTTC.

The rearrangement joins TRBV19 to TRBJ2-3; perhaps TRBD2 as D (6 bases). This CDR3 is built from 14 residues. Trimming left V 9 bases short and J 7 bases short, with 20 bases between. CDR1 LNHDA and CDR2 SQIVND come from the germline V gene (reference sequence). DNA for the CDR3: TGTGCCAGCGAGTCGGGGGACCTCAGGAATACGCAGTATTTT. Protein: CASESGDLRNTQYF.

The chain recombines TRBV5-4 with TRBJ2-7; possible D gene TRBD1, 6 bases. The V end was cut by 5 bases, the J end by 4 bases, with 16 bases between. The germline CDR1 and CDR2 sequences are SGHNT and YYREEE (reference sequence). CDR3 length equals 14 residues. The CDR3 nucleotides are TGTGCCAGCAGTCCCCCTGGGGGCGGTTACGAGCAGTACTTC. This encodes CASSPPGGGYEQYF.

This clone was detected a few times. The chain combines TRBV9 with TRBJ1-1, with D hard to call. Deletions cut 4 bases from V and 1 base from J, with 14 bases between. This CDR3 has 15 amino acids. Germline lookup yields CDR1 SGDLS and CDR2 YYNGEE. DNA of the CDR3: TGTGCCAGCAGCCCCCGATGGGGAGCGAACACTGAAGCTTTCTTT. Translation gives CASSPRWGANTEAFF.

V usage is TRBV7-6 and J usage is TRBJ1-3, with 9 bases lining up with TRBD1. In germline, CDR1 is SGHVS, CDR2 FNYEAQ. J was trimmed by 2 bases and V by 3 bases; bases with no gene match: 11. This CDR3 spans 18 amino acids. The CDR3 nucleotides read TGTGCCAGCAGCTTGATGGGACAGGGTCGAGGACCTGGAAACACCATATATTTT. It is translated as CASSLMGQGRGPGNTIYF.

This clone was observed a few times. V and J are TRBV13 and TRBJ2-1; the D gene is possibly TRBD1 (6 bases). The CDR3 length is 17 residues. V was clipped by 0 bases and J by 4 bases, with 16 bases between them. Germline-derived CDR1 and CDR2 are PRHDT and FYEKMQ (reference sequence). CDR3 nucleotide sequence: TGTGCCAGCAGCTTAGGAGCTATGGGGGCAGGGTACAATGAGCAGTTCTTC. Encoded protein: CASSLGAMGAGYNEQFF.

As DNA, the CDR3 is TGTGCCAGCAGCCAAGATTTCGCGGGTATAGCCAAAAACATTCAGTACTTC. It is translated as CASSQDFAGIAKNIQYF. The chain couples TRBV4-2 to TRBJ2-4; tentatively, D is TRBD2 (5 bases). Germline V lookup: CDR1 LGHNA, CDR2 YNFKEQ. V was cut by 0 bases and J by 0 bases, with 12 bases left in between. The CDR3 loop spans 17 amino acids.

This clone turned up a few times. The chain joins TRBV5-1 to TRBJ1-5, with TRBD1 identical over 7 bases. The CDR3 totals 14 residues. The J segment lost 2 bases and the V segment lost 4 bases, leaving 3 bases of the junction unmatched. Germline V gene lookup returns CDR1 SGHRS and CDR2 YFSETQ. The CDR3 nucleotides are TGCGCCAGCAGCATTACAGGGGGCAATCAGCCCCAGCATTTT. Protein product: CASSITGGNQPQHF.

The chain has TRBV7-8 and TRBJ2-1, with 8 bases aligning to TRBD1. V lost 5 bases, J lost 5 bases, and 14 bases stayed unmatched. CDR3 length: 17 residues. CDR1 and CDR2 from the germline V gene are SGHVS and FQNEAQ. The CDR3 bases are TGTGCCAGCAGCCGAGGAGACAGGGGAAGACTAAACAATGAGCAGTTCTTC. It codes for CASSRGDRGRLNNEQFF. Together with reference TRBV7-8 and TRBJ2-1, the CDR3 gives the full variable domain: GAGVSQSPRYKVAKRGQDVALRCDPISGHVSLFWYQQALGQGPEFLTYFQNEAQLDKSGLPSDRFFAERPEGSVSTLKIQRTQQEDSAVYLCASSRGDRGRLNNEQFFGPGTRLTVL.

V usage is TRBV6-5 and J usage is TRBJ2-2, with D unresolved. Germline V lookup: CDR1 MNHEY, CDR2 SVGAGI. V lost 8 bases and J lost 1, with 14 bases in between. CDR3 length: 15 amino acids. The CDR3 reads CASYRSSLNTGELFF. The CDR3 DNA is TGTGCCAGCTACCGGAGCTCGTTGAACACCGGGGAGCTGTTTTTT.

V and J are TRBV18 and TRBJ2-1, with TRBD1 matching over 7 bases. Germline V gene data show CDR1 as KGHSH and CDR2 as LQKENI. With V trimmed by 6 bases and J by 2 bases, 7 bases remained unmatched. This CDR3 region has 15 residues. CDR3 residues: CASSSRQGTYNEQFF. In DNA form, the CDR3 reads TGTGCCAGCTCTTCTAGACAGGGTACCTACAATGAGCAGTTCTTC.

The J gene is TRBJ2-5, the V gene TRBV30; possible D gene TRBD2, 6 bases. The ends were cut back, 4 bases at V and 3 bases at J, with 12 bases in the middle. The CDR3 runs to 13 residues. Germline V gene data show CDR1 as GTSNPN and CDR2 as SVGIG (reference sequence). The CDR3 protein is CAWIHWGEETQYF. The CDR3 DNA follows: TGTGCCTGGATTCATTGGGGGGAAGAGACCCAGTACTTC.

The sample holds a few counts of this clone. V is TRBV7-9 and J is TRBJ2-3; D is perhaps TRBD1 (6 bases). The V end was cut by 1 base, the J end by 6 bases, with 11 bases between. The CDR3 has 14 amino acids. Germline CDR1 is SEHNR and CDR2 is FQNEAQ (reference sequence). CDR3 in amino acids: CASSLVGGEDTQYF. The CDR3 DNA reads as TGTGCCAGCAGCTTAGTAGGGGGTGAGGATACGCAGTATTTT.

The chain uses TRBV10-2 and TRBJ2-7, with D uncertain. The germline gives CDR1 WSHSY, CDR2 SAAADI. V lost 4 bases and J 0 bases, leaving 4 bases between the germline ends. The CDR3 has 12 residues. This chain's CDR3 is CASSVASYEQYF. For the CDR3, the DNA is TGCGCCAGCAGTGTGGCCTCCTACGAGCAGTACTTC.

This clone was detected once. The chain employs TRBV3-1 (or the pseudogene TRBV3-2) and TRBJ1-1; D perhaps matches TRBD1 (6 bases). The CDR3 has 14 amino acids. CDR1 LGHDT and CDR2 YNNKEL come from the germline V gene (reference sequence). The ends were cut back, 6 bases at V and 2 bases at J, with 13 bases in the middle. CDR3 nucleotides: TGTGCCAGCAGGCTATCAGGGGATAACACTGAAGCTTTCTTT. Translation: CASRLSGDNTEAFF.

V is TRBV6-5 and J is TRBJ1-2; D remains unclear. This CDR3 has 13 residues. The germline CDR1 and CDR2 sequences are MNHEY and SVGAGI. V lost 3 bases and J lost 2, with 7 bases in between. The CDR3 nucleotides read TGTGCCAGCAGTTATACTCCAAACTATGGCTACACCTTC. Protein: CASSYTPNYGYTF.

The V gene is TRBV3-1 (or the pseudogene TRBV3-2), the J gene TRBJ2-3, with 10 bases lining up with TRBD2. The germline V gene encodes CDR1 LGHDT and CDR2 YNNKEL (reference sequence). The CDR3 contains 18 residues. Trimming took 0 bases from V and 4 from J; bases not matched to a gene: 10. The CDR3: CASSQDRWLAGVPDTQYF. CDR3 sequence (DNA): TGTGCCAGCAGCCAAGATAGGTGGCTAGCGGGAGTGCCAGATACGCAGTATTTT.

The rearrangement uses TRBV5-1 and TRBJ2-2, with 8 bases aligning to TRBD1. V shed 5 bases and J 2 bases; nucleotides not matched to a gene: 5. The germline V gene encodes CDR1 SGHRS and CDR2 YFSETQ. The CDR3 has 15 residues. The CDR3 loop is CASSLGQGNTGELFF. The CDR3 coding sequence is TGCGCCAGCAGTCTCGGACAGGGAAACACCGGGGAGCTGTTTTTT.